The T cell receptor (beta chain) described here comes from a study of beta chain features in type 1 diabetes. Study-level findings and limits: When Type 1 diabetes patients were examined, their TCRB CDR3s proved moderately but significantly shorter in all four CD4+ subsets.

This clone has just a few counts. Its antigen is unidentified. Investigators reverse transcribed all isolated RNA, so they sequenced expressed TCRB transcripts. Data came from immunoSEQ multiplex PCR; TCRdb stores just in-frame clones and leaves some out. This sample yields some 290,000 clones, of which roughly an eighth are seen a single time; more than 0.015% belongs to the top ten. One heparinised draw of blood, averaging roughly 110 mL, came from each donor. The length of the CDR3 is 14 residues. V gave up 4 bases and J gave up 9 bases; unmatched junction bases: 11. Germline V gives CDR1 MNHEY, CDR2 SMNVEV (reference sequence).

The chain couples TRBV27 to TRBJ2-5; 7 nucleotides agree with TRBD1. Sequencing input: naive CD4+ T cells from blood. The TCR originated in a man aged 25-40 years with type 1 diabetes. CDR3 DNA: TGTGCCAGCAGTTATCGACAGGGCGTTGAGGCCCAGTACTTC. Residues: CASSYRQGVEAQYF.